This T cell receptor beta chain is from a study of blood T cells in healthy people across ages. Study summary: Template-switching capture recovered about one barcoded beta molecule per two T cells.

Isolated per sample were at least 6.5 million PBMCs. This clonotype was counted a few times. Its antigen is not known. Study-level findings and limits: As naive T cell percentage varied, TCR beta diversity correlated strongly with it. Age brought a roughly linear fall in TCR beta diversity measured per million T cells.

The second PCR ran roughly 6 to 11 cycles with a sample-barcoded 5' primer and J-beta primers. TCRdb re-called the 5' RACE reads with MiXCR, one entry per CDR3 protein. The top ten hold about a third of the sample, which has roughly 700,000 distinct CDR3 sequences, around 49% seen once. The CDR3 has 14 residues. The V and J ends lost 4 bases and 0 bases respectively, with 11 bases between them. Germline assignment: CDR1 SGHRS and CDR2 YFSETQ. The sequence came from a woman aged 60-75 years in good health. What was sequenced was blood. The chain joins TRBV5-1 to TRBJ2-7; the D gene is possibly TRBD1 (5 bases). CDR3 sequence reads: CASSAQGSSYEQYF. CDR3 DNA: TGCGCCAGCAGCGCCCAGGGTAGCTCCTACGAGCAGTACTTC.